This entry features one T cell receptor (beta chain) sequence. Per germline, CDR1 MDHEN and CDR2 SYDVKM. Losses at the gene ends were 6 bases for V and 2 bases for J; bases not matched to a gene: 10. The CDR3 loop spans 16 amino acids. The record originates from a study of blood T cell repertoires in COVID-19. In the authors' workflow: Amplification with reference gene primers provided the estimates of nucleated cell counts. The table came from immunoSEQ multiplex PCR; TCRdb's copy has only in-frame clones and leaves some out. That table supplies the V and J calls and clone size; D and trimming were determined from the DNA. Of about 290,000 clones listed, around four fifths were seen once; the top ten hold about 4%.

The sample comprised peripheral blood. This TCR came from a woman aged 45-59 years with active or convalescent COVID-19. The chain has TRBV28 and TRBJ2-1, with 7 bases that match TRBD2. CDR3 region: CASRPGGTRAYNEQFF. CDR3 in DNA: TGTGCCAGCAGGCCCGGGGGGACTCGAGCCTACAATGAGCAGTTCTTC.